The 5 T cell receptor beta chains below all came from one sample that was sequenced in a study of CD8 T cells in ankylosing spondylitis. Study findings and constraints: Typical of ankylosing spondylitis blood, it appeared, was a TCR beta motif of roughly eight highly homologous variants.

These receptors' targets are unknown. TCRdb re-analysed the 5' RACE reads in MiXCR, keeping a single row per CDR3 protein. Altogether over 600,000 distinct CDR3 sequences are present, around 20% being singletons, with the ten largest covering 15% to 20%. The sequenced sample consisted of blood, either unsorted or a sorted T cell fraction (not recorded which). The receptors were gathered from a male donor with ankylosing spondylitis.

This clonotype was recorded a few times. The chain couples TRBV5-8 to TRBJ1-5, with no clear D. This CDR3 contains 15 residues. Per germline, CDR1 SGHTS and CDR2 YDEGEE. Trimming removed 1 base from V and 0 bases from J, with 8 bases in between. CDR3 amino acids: CASSLWAGSNQPQHF. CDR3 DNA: TGTGCCAGCAGCTTGTGGGCAGGTAGCAATCAGCCCCAGCATTTT.

The CDR3 region is CASSTRDRGRETQYF. The CDR3, as DNA: TGTGCCAGCAGCACTCGGGACCGGGGAAGAGAGACCCAGTACTTC. The genes are TRBV7-8 and TRBJ2-5; D may be TRBD1 or TRBD2 (5 bases each). Per germline, CDR1 SGHVS and CDR2 FQNEAQ. Trimming cost V 5 bases and J 4 bases, with 17 bases left between them. The CDR3 extends over 15 amino acids.

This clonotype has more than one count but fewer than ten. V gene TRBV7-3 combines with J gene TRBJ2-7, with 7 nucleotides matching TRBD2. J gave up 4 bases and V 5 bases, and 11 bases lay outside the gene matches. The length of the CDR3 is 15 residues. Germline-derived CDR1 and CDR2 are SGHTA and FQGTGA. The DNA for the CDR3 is TGTGCCAGCAGCCAGCTCCCGGGGGGAGGTTACGAGCAGTACTTC. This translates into CASSQLPGGGYEQYF.

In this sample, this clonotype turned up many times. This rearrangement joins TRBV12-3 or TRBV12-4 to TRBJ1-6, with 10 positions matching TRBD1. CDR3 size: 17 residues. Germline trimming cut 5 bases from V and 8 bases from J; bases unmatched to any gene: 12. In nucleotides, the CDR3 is TGTGCCAGCAGTGGGGGACAGGGGTTTGATATTGATTCACCCCTCCACTTT. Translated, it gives CASSGGQGFDIDSPLHF.

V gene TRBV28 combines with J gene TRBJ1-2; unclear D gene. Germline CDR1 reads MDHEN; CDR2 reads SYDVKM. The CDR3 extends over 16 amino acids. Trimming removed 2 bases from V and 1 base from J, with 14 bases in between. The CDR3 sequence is CASSLPLTIFNYGYTF. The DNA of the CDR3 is TGTGCCAGCAGTTTACCCCTGACGATTTTTAACTATGGCTACACCTTC.